A selection of T cell receptor beta chains follows, all from one sample in a study of OX40 agonist ivuxolimab in advanced cancers. Method: immunoSEQ multiplex PCR; TCRdb's copy keeps in-frame clones and lacks some. The data contain tens of thousands of clones, 83% of them singletons. The starting material was CD4+ or CD8+ T cells sorted from blood, obtained in a trial of the OX40 agonist ivuxolimab. Every receptor here comes from an adult with an advanced solid tumor such as melanoma, head and neck, liver or kidney cancer. The CDR3 runs from the conserved cysteine through the conserved F or W. The D gene is left open where the match is weak. Expanded clones get a size class; other rows say once, few or many, or leave the size out.

j_gene,abundance,d_gene,v_gene,CDR3aa,CDR3nt
TRBJ2-7,.,TRBD2,TRBV7-9,CASSLSGTNSYEQYF,TGTGCCAGCAGCCTTAGCGGGACTAATAGCTACGAGCAGTACTTC
TRBJ2-7,.,TRBD2,TRBV7-2,CASSLGGSPYF,TGTGCCAGCAGCTTGGGCGGGAGCCCGTACTTC
TRBJ1-2,.,TRBD1,TRBV5-4,CASSLAGQALRYTF,TGTGCCAGCAGCTTGGCGGGACAGGCACTGCGCTACACCTTC
TRBJ2-1,.,TRBD2,TRBV6-1,CATIAGTSGYNEQFF,TGTGCCACGATAGCCGGGACTAGCGGATACAATGAGCAGTTCTTC
TRBJ1-3,.,.,TRBV5-1,CASSLEGRNSGNTIYF,TGCGCCAGCAGCTTGGAGGGACGGAACTCTGGAAACACCATATATTTT
TRBJ2-7,few,.,TRBV7-2,CASSLILGTYEQYF,TGTGCCAGCAGCTTAATTCTGGGCACCTACGAGCAGTACTTC
TRBJ2-7,.,TRBD2,TRBV9,CASSPRLAGGPEEQYF,TGTGCCAGCAGCCCCCGACTAGCGGGAGGGCCAGAAGAGCAGTACTTC
TRBJ1-1,many,.,TRBV30,CAWSRENTEAFF,TGTGCCTGGAGTCGGGAGAACACTGAAGCTTTCTTT
TRBJ2-5,.,TRBD2,TRBV2,CASSWTSGSGETQYF,TGTGCCAGCAGTTGGACTAGCGGGAGTGGAGAGACCCAGTACTTC
TRBJ1-6,.,.,TRBV2,CASWIIGPRDNSPLHF,TGTGCCAGCTGGATTATCGGGCCGAGGGATAATTCACCCCTCCACTTT
TRBJ2-3,.,.,TRBV5-4,CASSLGVRPDTQYF,TGTGCCAGCAGCTTGGGGGTCCGTCCAGATACGCAGTATTTT
TRBJ1-1,few,.,TRBV5-4,CASSGGVRTEAFF,TGTGCCAGCAGCGGAGGGGTGAGGACTGAAGCTTTCTTT
TRBJ1-1,few,.,TRBV2,CASSFGVTEAFF,TGTGCCAGCAGTTTTGGGGTCACTGAAGCTTTCTTT
TRBJ2-1,.,.,TRBV5-8,CASSKVTEQFF,TGTGCCAGCAGCAAGGTCACTGAGCAGTTCTTC
TRBJ2-1,.,TRBD2,TRBV6-1,CASSEAISGKSEQFF,TGTGCCAGCAGTGAAGCAATTAGCGGGAAGTCTGAGCAGTTCTTC
TRBJ1-1,.,TRBD1,TRBV2,CASSSNRGNTEAFF,TGTGCCAGCAGTTCCAACAGGGGAAACACTGAAGCTTTCTTT
TRBJ2-3,.,.,TRBV14,CASSPAGAPQADTQYF,TGTGCCAGCAGCCCAGCCGGGGCTCCGCAGGCAGATACGCAGTATTTT
TRBJ2-7,.,.,TRBV15,CATSRVHGTPSYEQYF,TGTGCCACCAGCAGAGTTCACGGGACCCCATCCTACGAGCAGTACTTC
TRBJ1-2,.,.,TRBV27,CASSRLRDNYGYTF,TGTGCCAGCAGTCGCCTTAGGGATAACTATGGCTACACCTTC
TRBJ1-1,.,.,TRBV5-8,CASSLTPGAEAFF,TGTGCCAGCAGCTTAACCCCTGGGGCTGAAGCTTTCTTT
TRBJ2-7,.,.,TRBV27,CASFSASYEQYF,TGTGCCAGCTTTTCCGCCTCCTACGAGCAGTACTTC
TRBJ1-5,.,.,TRBV19,CATALRGQPQHF,TGTGCCACCGCCTTGCGGGGGCAGCCCCAGCATTTT
TRBJ2-2,.,TRBD2,TRBV7-8,CASSPYREASGELFF,TGTGCCAGCAGCCCCTACCGGGAGGCCTCCGGGGAGCTGTTTTTT
TRBJ1-2,.,.,TRBV4-1,CASSQVGGWGYGYTF,TGCGCCAGCAGCCAAGTCGGAGGATGGGGCTATGGCTACACCTTC
TRBJ1-6,.,.,TRBV7-9,CASSLGPGTQGGVRSPLHF,TGTGCCAGCAGCTTAGGCCCGGGGACACAGGGAGGGGTTCGTTCACCCCTCCACTTT
TRBJ1-1,.,TRBD1,TRBV29-1,CSVGEGASRAFF,TGCAGCGTTGGGGAGGGGGCCTCGCGGGCTTTCTTT
TRBJ2-7,.,.,TRBV28,CASQSGPYEQYF,TGTGCCAGCCAAAGCGGCCCCTACGAGCAGTACTTC
TRBJ2-1,.,TRBD1,TRBV6-5,CASTGTGGGEQFF,TGTGCCAGCACTGGGACAGGGGGCGGTGAGCAGTTCTTC
TRBJ2-1,large,TRBD2,TRBV5-1,CASSQGLAGYNEQFF,TGCGCCAGCAGCCAGGGACTAGCGGGTTACAATGAGCAGTTCTTC
TRBJ1-3,.,.,TRBV28,CASRPRPGFAIYF,TGTGCCAGCAGACCCAGACCAGGCTTCGCCATATATTTT
TRBJ1-3,.,.,TRBV2,CASSEIGRQIGNTIYF,TGTGCCAGCAGTGAAATCGGGCGGCAGATTGGAAACACCATATATTTT
TRBJ2-5,few,TRBD1,TRBV5-6,CASSSPWDREETQYF,TGTGCCAGCAGCTCGCCATGGGACAGGGAAGAGACCCAGTACTTC
TRBJ2-1,.,.,TRBV18,CASSPSSKRSYNEQFF,TGTGCCAGCTCACCATCAAGTAAGAGGAGCTACAATGAGCAGTTCTTC
TRBJ1-1,.,.,TRBV29-1,CSVEYGGGTEAFF,TGCAGCGTTGAATATGGGGGTGGCACTGAAGCTTTCTTT
TRBJ1-1,once,.,TRBV28,CASSLFTGGAFF,TGTGCCAGCAGTTTATTTACGGGTGGAGCTTTCTTT
TRBJ2-6,.,TRBD2,TRBV5-6,CASSLAGLEGRGANVLTF,TGTGCCAGCAGCTTGGCGGGACTAGAGGGAAGAGGGGCCAACGTCCTGACTTTC
TRBJ1-5,.,.,TRBV28,CASNSPDSSNQPQHF,TGTGCCAGCAACTCCCCCGACAGCTCAAATCAGCCCCAGCATTTT
TRBJ2-2,.,.,TRBV14,CASKGDLNTGELFF,TGTGCCAGCAAGGGCGATTTGAACACCGGGGAGCTGTTTTTT
TRBJ1-2,.,TRBD1,TRBV28,CASSPGTGLFFTSHGYTF,TGTGCCAGCAGTCCAGGGACAGGGCTCTTTTTCACTAGCCATGGCTACACCTTC
TRBJ2-2,.,.,TRBV5-6,CASSFSRDTGELFF,TGTGCCAGCAGCTTTTCACGGGACACCGGGGAGCTGTTTTTT
TRBJ2-5,few,TRBD2,TRBV6-1,CASSLRGVSEETQYF,TGTGCCAGCAGTCTACGGGGGGTTTCAGAAGAGACCCAGTACTTC
TRBJ2-1,.,.,TRBV19,CASTPLTSDSEQFF,TGTGCCAGTACCCCACTGACTAGTGACAGTGAGCAGTTCTTC
TRBJ2-6,.,.,TRBV5-1,CASSLEGLPGANVLTF,TGCGCCAGCAGCTTGGAAGGTTTGCCTGGGGCCAACGTCCTGACTTTC
TRBJ1-2,.,.,TRBV10-3,CAAKSQTKTYGYTF,TGTGCCGCCAAAAGCCAGACAAAGACCTATGGCTACACCTTC
TRBJ2-3,.,.,TRBV19,CASSIRGLTTDTQYF,TGTGCCAGTAGTATAAGGGGTCTAACCACAGATACGCAGTATTTT
TRBJ2-3,.,.,TRBV5-5,CASSPGVRGSASTDTQYF,TGTGCCAGCAGCCCGGGGGTCCGGGGTAGTGCGAGCACAGATACGCAGTATTTT
TRBJ2-3,.,TRBD1,TRBV9,CASSEEGTGYGDTQYF,TGTGCCAGCAGCGAGGAGGGGACAGGGTACGGGGATACGCAGTATTTT
TRBJ2-7,.,TRBD1,TRBV19,CASSGVVRDRDPYEQYF,TGTGCCAGTAGCGGCGTTGTCCGGGACAGGGACCCCTACGAGCAGTACTTC
TRBJ2-7,.,TRBD2,TRBV2,CASIRPGGSYEQYF,TGTGCCAGCATCCGACCGGGGGGATCCTACGAGCAGTACTTC
TRBJ1-4,.,.,TRBV28,CASSLRGGLGKLFF,TGTGCCAGCAGTTTACGGGGAGGGCTCGGAAAACTGTTTTTT
TRBJ2-2,.,TRBD1,TRBV25-1,CASRSRTGGFGELFF,TGTGCCAGCAGAAGCCGGACAGGGGGTTTCGGGGAGCTGTTTTTT
TRBJ1-1,.,TRBD1,TRBV5-1,CASSRGQGGTEAFF,TGCGCCAGCAGCAGGGGACAGGGCGGCACTGAAGCTTTCTTT
TRBJ2-7,.,TRBD2,TRBV29-1,CSTRTSGTYEQYF,TGCAGCACTCGGACTAGCGGGACCTACGAGCAGTACTTC
TRBJ2-2,.,TRBD1,TRBV9,CASSAGQVDTGELFF,TGTGCCAGCAGCGCGGGACAGGTAGACACCGGGGAGCTGTTTTTT